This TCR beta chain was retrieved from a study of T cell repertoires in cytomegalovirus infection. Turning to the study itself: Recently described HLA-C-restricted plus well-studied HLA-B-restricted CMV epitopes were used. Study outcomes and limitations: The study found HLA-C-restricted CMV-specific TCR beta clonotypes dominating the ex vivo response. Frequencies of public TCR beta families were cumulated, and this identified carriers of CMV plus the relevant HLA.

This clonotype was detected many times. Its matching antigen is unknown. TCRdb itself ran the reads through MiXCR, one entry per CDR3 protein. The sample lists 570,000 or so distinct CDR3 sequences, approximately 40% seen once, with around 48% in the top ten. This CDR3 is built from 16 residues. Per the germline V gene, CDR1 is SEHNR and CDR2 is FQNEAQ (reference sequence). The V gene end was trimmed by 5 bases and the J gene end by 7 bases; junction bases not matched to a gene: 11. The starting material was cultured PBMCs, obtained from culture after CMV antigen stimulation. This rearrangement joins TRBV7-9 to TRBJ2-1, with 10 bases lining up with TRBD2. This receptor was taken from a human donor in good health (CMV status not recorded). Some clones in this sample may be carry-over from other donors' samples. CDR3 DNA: TGTGCCAGCAGCCCTCTAGCGGGAGCGATGAGGAATGAGCAGTTCTTC. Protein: CASSPLAGAMRNEQFF.